The following is a T cell receptor (beta chain) sequence with its context. Its antigen is unidentified. This sample stems from a study of human T cells and chemical hapten exposure. Study at large: TCR yield per sample varied, mainly due to pooled library volumes. General study points: With patch test score, the counts of PT1 expanded TCRs showed a positive correlation. Versus controls, significantly more large CDR3 similarity clusters arose from expanded TCRs.

The time point was: patch test 2, 6 weeks after DPC sensitization. Indicated treatment: therapeutic diphenylcyclopropenone sensitization with weekly scalp DPC. Unique molecular identifiers were affixed to discrete cDNA molecules within the library. TCRdb called the RACE reads again in MiXCR, with one record for every CDR3 protein. The sample comprises some 350,000 distinct CDR3 sequences, under 6.5% of which are singletons, and 4.5% to 6% rests with the top ten. Sequencing used whole blood, obtained in connection with sensitization to the hapten diphenylcyclopropenone (DPC). The TCR comes from a young woman with alopecia areata. Some clones in this sample may be carry-over from other donors' samples.

In DNA, the CDR3 is TGTGCCAGCAGACGGGGACAGGGATCCTACGAGCAGTACTTC. Protein sequence: CASRRGQGSYEQYF. The V and J genes are TRBV12-3 or TRBV12-4 and TRBJ2-7; 9 bases line up with TRBD1. V was pared by 6 bases and J by 1 base, with 4 bases of the junction left unmatched. There are 14 residues in the CDR3.